The next 29 T cell receptor beta chains were all read from a single sample in a study of blood T cell repertoires in COVID-19. The protocol was immunoSEQ multiplex PCR, while the TCRdb copy is restricted to in-frame clones and leaves out a portion. This sample has hundreds of thousands of clones, with 65% to 90% found just once. The sample taken for sequencing was PBMCs or T cells enriched from blood (not recorded which). These receptors came from a young man who had recovered from COVID-19.

This clone occurred once. CDR3 residues: CASSLDGEHGGEQFF. In DNA, the CDR3 is TGTGCCAGCAGCTTAGACGGGGAGCATGGTGGTGAGCAGTTCTTC. The rearrangement uses TRBV11-3 and TRBJ2-1, with D possibly being TRBD2 (5 bases). V lost 0 bases to trimming and J lost 9 bases, with 15 bases between them. CDR3 length: 15 amino acids. From germline, CDR1 is SGHNT and CDR2 YENEEA.

Ten or more counts support this clone. The chain's CDR3 is CAWSIGSEQYF. The CDR3 bases are TGTGCCTGGAGTATAGGGAGCGAGCAGTACTTC. The chain couples TRBV30 to TRBJ2-7; D might be TRBD2 (5 bases). This CDR3 is 11 amino acids long. V was trimmed by 2 bases and J by 6 bases, leaving 8 bases between them. CDR1 and CDR2 (germline): GTSNPN, SVGIG (reference sequence).

The chain recombines TRBV28 with TRBJ1-4; 9 bases fit TRBD1. The junction had 5 bases not matched to a gene; V was cut back by 10 bases and J by 5 bases. CDR1 MDHEN and CDR2 SYDVKM come from the germline V gene. The CDR3 runs to 13 residues. This chain's CDR3 is CAIQTGGNEKLFF. The CDR3 DNA reads TGTGCCATCCAAACAGGGGGCAATGAAAAACTGTTTTTT.

The chain has TRBV25-1 and TRBJ1-4, with D maybe TRBD1 (5 bases). V was cut by 3 bases and J by 3 bases, with 8 bases left in between. Germline-derived CDR1 and CDR2 are MGHDK and SYGVNS. The length of the CDR3 is 14 residues. The CDR3 spells CASSDPGANEKLFF. CDR3 nucleotide sequence: TGTGCCAGCAGTGATCCGGGGGCTAATGAAAAACTGTTTTTT.

DNA of the CDR3: TGTGCTAGTGGTCTGGACAGTTGGACCCAGTACTTC. Translated, it gives CASGLDSWTQYF. The chain recombines TRBV12-5 with TRBJ2-5, with D perhaps matching TRBD1 (6 bases). With 5 bases removed from V and 7 bases from J, the gap between germline ends came to 11 bases. Per the germline V gene, CDR1 is LGHNT and CDR2 is FRNRAP. This CDR3 has 12 residues. The whole variable domain, filled in from reference TRBV12-5 and TRBJ2-5, reads DARVTQTPRHKVTEMGQEVTMRCQPILGHNTVFWYRQTMMQGLELLAYFRNRAPLDDSGMPKDRFSAEMPDATLATLKIQPSEPRDSAVYFCASGLDSWTQYFGPGTRLLVL.

CDR3 sequence: CASSIQQGYGYTF. The DNA for the CDR3 is TGTGCCAGTAGTATACAACAGGGCTATGGCTACACCTTC. The chain is built from TRBV19 and TRBJ1-2; perhaps TRBD1 as D (6 bases). The germline V and J ends were trimmed by 2 bases and 4 bases, with 8 bases remaining between them. This CDR3 comprises 13 residues. Germline lookup yields CDR1 LNHDA and CDR2 SQIVND (reference sequence).

The chain is built from TRBV9 and TRBJ2-3, with a tentative D call TRBD2 (7 bases). The CDR3 consists of 15 residues. V shed 4 bases and J shed 4 bases, with 16 bases lying between them. Looked up from germline, CDR1 is SGDLS and CDR2 is YYNGEE. Here the CDR3 reads CASSSRGGEADTQYF. In DNA form, the CDR3 reads TGTGCCAGCAGCTCGAGAGGGGGGGAGGCAGATACGCAGTATTTT.

The J gene is TRBJ2-7, the V gene TRBV19, with 7 positions matching TRBD1. The germline CDR1 and CDR2 sequences are LNHDA and SQIVND (reference sequence). The ends lost 1 base at V and 2 bases at J; junction bases unmatched: 5. This CDR3 has 15 residues. CDR3 residues: CASSIGDRVPYEQYF. CDR3 nucleotide sequence: TGTGCCAGTAGTATAGGCGACAGGGTCCCCTACGAGCAGTACTTC.

The chain uses TRBV7-9 and TRBJ1-3; D may be TRBD1 (6 bases). CDR3 length: 16 residues. Germline CDR1 reads SEHNR; CDR2 reads FQNEAQ (reference sequence). V lost 5 bases to trimming and J lost 0 bases, with 14 bases between them. The CDR3 spells CASSLQGAYSGNTIYF. The CDR3 nucleotides are TGTGCCAGCAGCCTACAGGGCGCCTACTCTGGAAACACCATATATTTT.

This clone was picked up one time. V is TRBV5-1 and J is TRBJ2-7; 7 positions agree with TRBD2. J gave up 2 bases and V 2 bases, and 10 bases lay outside the gene matches. Germline V gives CDR1 SGHRS, CDR2 YFSETQ. The CDR3 totals 16 residues. The CDR3 bases are TGCGCCAGCAGCTTCGGGGAGCGGGATTCAGCCTACGAGCAGTACTTC. This encodes CASSFGERDSAYEQYF.

The rearrangement joins TRBV19 to TRBJ1-5, with 12 nucleotides matching TRBD1. Per the germline V gene, CDR1 is LNHDA and CDR2 is SQIVND (reference sequence). CDR3 length: 15 residues. V gave up 5 bases and J gave up 7 bases; unmatched junction bases: 6. The CDR3 DNA reads TGTGCCAGTAGTCCGGGACAGGGGGCCCGGCAGCCCCAGCATTTT. This sequence encodes CASSPGQGARQPQHF.

The rearrangement uses TRBV21-1 and TRBJ1-5. TRBV21-1 is a pseudogene locus. CDR3 size: 15 residues. CDR3 coding DNA: TGTGCCAGCAGCAAAGTGGCGGGGGGCGGTCAGCCCCAGCATTTT. Its protein product is CASSKVAGGGQPQHF.

V gene TRBV2 combines with J gene TRBJ2-1; 13 nucleotides align to TRBD2. The CDR3 totals 17 residues. Trimming removed 0 bases from V and 2 bases from J; junction bases left unmatched: 1. Germline V gene lookup returns CDR1 SNHLY and CDR2 FYNNEI. The CDR3 region has the DNA TGTGCCAGCAGTGAAGCTGGACTAGCGGGGGCCTACAATGAGCAGTTCTTC. It encodes CASSEAGLAGAYNEQFF.

The chain has TRBV20-1 and TRBJ1-4; D is ambiguous. The CDR3 consists of 13 residues. The V end was cut by 3 bases, the J end by 5 bases, with 10 bases between. Germline lookup yields CDR1 DFQATT and CDR2 SNEGSKA (reference sequence). The CDR3 DNA reads TGCAGTGCTAGTTTAGGGAGGAATGAAAAACTGTTTTTT. Translating it yields CSASLGRNEKLFF.

With regard to this clone: The sample holds other DNA sequences that translate to the same CDR3. The rearrangement uses TRBV18 and TRBJ2-3; 8 bases fit TRBD1. The CDR3 is 15 amino acids. CDR1 and CDR2 (germline): KGHSH, LQKENI. The ends lost 3 bases at V and 1 base at J; junction bases unmatched: 3. The CDR3 region has the DNA TGTGCCAGCTCACCCTCGACAGGGGGCACAGATACGCAGTATTTT. Its translation is CASSPSTGGTDTQYF. Complete variable domain (other parts from reference TRBV18 and TRBJ2-3): NAGVMQNPRHLVRRRGQEARLRCSPMKGHSHVYWYRQLPEEGLKFMVYLQKENIIDESGMPKERFSAEFPKEGPSILRIQQVVRGDSAAYFCASSPSTGGTDTQYFGPGTRLTVL.

The CDR3 region is CASSLRVAGSSTDTQYF. CDR3 nucleotide sequence: TGTGCCAGCAGTTTAAGGGTAGCGGGCTCCTCCACAGATACGCAGTATTTT. The gene calls are TRBV28 and TRBJ2-3; 7 bases line up with TRBD2. V lost 2 bases and J lost 2; bases outside the gene matches: 10. From germline, CDR1 is MDHEN and CDR2 SYDVKM. CDR3 size: 17 residues.

The genes are TRBV4-2 and TRBJ2-1; the match to TRBD2 covers 13 bases. The CDR3 length is 19 residues. Losses at the gene ends were 4 bases for V and 5 bases for J; bases not matched to a gene: 14. The germline gives CDR1 LGHNA, CDR2 YNFKEQ. The CDR3 DNA reads TGTGCCAGCAGCCGCGTACTAGCGGGGGGGGACACTAGCAACAATGAGCAGTTCTTC. Amino acids: CASSRVLAGGDTSNNEQFF.

The CDR3 DNA reads TGCGCCAGCAGCCAAGGATTGGCGGGGGGTGTCCACAATGAGCAGTTCTTC. Translated: CASSQGLAGGVHNEQFF. The V call is TRBV4-1, the J call TRBJ2-1, with 8 bases lining up with TRBD2. J was trimmed by 5 bases and V by 1 base; bases with no gene match: 10. The CDR3 is made up of 17 amino acids. In germline, CDR1 is MGHRA, CDR2 YSYEKL.

V and J are TRBV18 and TRBJ2-7; 7 bases fit TRBD2. CDR1 and CDR2 from the germline V gene are KGHSH and LQKENI. J gave up 5 bases and V 6 bases, and 16 bases lay outside the gene matches. The CDR3 is 16 residues long. The CDR3 DNA reads as TGTGCCAGCTCTCCTTTACCATTTACGGGAGGCGACGAGCAGTACTTC. Its protein is CASSPLPFTGGDEQYF.

The rearrangement joins TRBV5-6 to TRBJ2-7; D may be TRBD1 (6 bases). Germline CDR1 SGHDT, CDR2 YYEEEE. The CDR3 loop spans 13 amino acids. V was shortened by 5 bases and J by 3 bases, with 12 bases between the two germline ends. CDR3 sequence: CASRPQGNYEQYF. As DNA, the CDR3 is TGTGCCAGCAGGCCCCAGGGGAACTACGAGCAGTACTTC. The full variable domain, in which reference TRBV5-6 and TRBJ2-7 provide the parts outside the CDR3, is DAGVTQSPTHLIKTRGQQVTLRCSPKSGHDTVSWYQQALGQGPQFIFQYYEEEERQRGNFPDRFSGHQFPNYSSELNVNALLLGDSALYLCASRPQGNYEQYFGPGTRLTVT.

This chain joins TRBV7-2 and TRBJ1-5; 9 bases line up with TRBD1. The V and J ends lost 1 base and 5 bases, in that order; junction bases with no gene match: 3. Per the germline V gene, CDR1 is SGHTA and CDR2 is FQGNSA. This CDR3 spans 15 amino acids. The CDR3 coding sequence is TGTGCCAGCAGCTTAGAGGGACAGGGATATCAGCCCCAGCATTTT. Amino acid sequence: CASSLEGQGYQPQHF.

This chain connects TRBV30 to TRBJ1-3; possibly TRBD1 for D (5 bases). Germline CDR1 reads GTSNPN; CDR2 reads SVGIG (reference sequence). V shed 2 bases and J shed 5 bases, with 13 bases lying between them. The CDR3 length is 14 residues. DNA for the CDR3: TGTGCCTGGAGTTTTGGCCAGGGAAGAAACACCATATATTTT. Translation: CAWSFGQGRNTIYF.

V and J are TRBV28 and TRBJ2-7; D uncertain. The CDR3 runs 12 residues. V was pared by 5 bases and J by 2 bases, with 7 bases between. Germline-derived CDR1 and CDR2 are MDHEN and SYDVKM. CDR3 DNA sequence: TGTGCCAGCAGTATAATAGCCTACGAGCAGTACTTC. It is translated as CASSIIAYEQYF.

The CDR3 loop is CAWSVARVGGYTF. In DNA, the CDR3 is TGTGCCTGGAGTGTAGCCAGGGTTGGTGGCTACACCTTC. The J gene is TRBJ1-2, the V gene TRBV30; a possible D gene is TRBD1 (5 bases). Germline values: CDR1 GTSNPN, CDR2 SVGIG (reference sequence). The CDR3 is made up of 13 amino acids. The V and J ends lost 0 bases and 7 bases respectively, with 12 bases between them.

The chain combines TRBV2 with TRBJ1-4, with 7 bases lining up with TRBD1. The CDR3 loop spans 14 amino acids. V was pared by 6 bases and J by 4 bases, with 5 bases of the junction left unmatched. Germline-derived CDR1 and CDR2 are SNHLY and FYNNEI. The CDR3 DNA reads as TGTGCCAGCAGACCAACAGGGGTTAATGAAAAACTGTTTTTT. It yields the protein CASRPTGVNEKLFF.

The chain is built from TRBV7-3 and TRBJ1-1, with D tentatively TRBD1 (6 bases). V was clipped by 5 bases and J by 1 base, with 11 bases between them. Germline CDR1 and CDR2: SGHTA and FQGTGA. The CDR3 has 14 amino acids. The CDR3 protein is CASSMGHSNTEAFF. For the CDR3, the DNA is TGTGCCAGCAGCATGGGACATTCGAACACTGAAGCTTTCTTT.

V is TRBV4-1 and J is TRBJ1-6, with D perhaps matching TRBD1 (6 bases). The CDR3 is 18 residues long. V was cut by 0 bases and J by 0 bases, with 12 bases left in between. Germline lookup yields CDR1 MGHRA and CDR2 YSYEKL. CDR3: CASSQDMGARSYNSPLHF. In DNA form, the CDR3 reads TGCGCCAGCAGCCAAGATATGGGGGCCCGCTCCTATAATTCACCCCTCCACTTT.

The chain links TRBV28 to TRBJ1-5; the D gene is possibly TRBD1 (5 bases). V lost 5 bases to trimming and J lost 0 bases, with 8 bases between them. Germline assignment: CDR1 MDHEN and CDR2 SYDVKM. The CDR3 has 14 residues. CDR3 nucleotide sequence: TGTGCCAGCAGTGGACATTATAGCAATCAGCCCCAGCATTTT. This gives the protein CASSGHYSNQPQHF. Looking up the rest from reference TRBV28 and TRBJ1-5 gives the full variable domain: DVKVTQSSRYLVKRTGEKVFLECVQDMDHENMFWYRQDPGLGLRLIYFSYDVKMKEKGDIPEGYSVSREKKERFSLILESASTNQTSMYLCASSGHYSNQPQHFGDGTRLSIL.

The J gene is TRBJ1-1, the V gene TRBV28; 7 bases match TRBD1. CDR1 MDHEN and CDR2 SYDVKM come from the germline V gene. Trimming removed 5 bases from V and 10 bases from J; junction bases left unmatched: 4. The CDR3 length is 11 residues. CDR3 loop: CASSAQGGAFF. CDR3 nucleotide sequence: TGTGCCAGCAGTGCCCAGGGGGGAGCTTTCTTT.